This record looks at one TCR beta chain sequence and its context. Its matching antigen is unknown. This entry comes from a study of shared clonotypes between healthy human individuals. CD45RO-negative, CCR7-selected cells formed the naive CD8 fraction, which excluded terminally differentiated effector memory CD45RA+ cells. This CDR3 has 15 residues. Trimming took 0 bases from V and 10 from J, leaving 18 bases between them. Germline-derived CDR1 and CDR2 are GTSNPN and SVGIG (reference sequence). DNA at 200 ng, about 30,000 T cell genomes, went into sorted-subset replicate PCRs. Assay: immunoSEQ multiplex PCR; the TCRdb copy retains only in-frame clones and omits some. This sample has about 820,000 clones, with approximately 92% found just once. General study results and limits: Shared clonotypes across all four donors exceeded non-shared ones in generation probability. Sampling used blood alone; tissue repertoires probably differ.

Sequenced input: naive CD8+ T cells sorted from blood. The V gene is TRBV30, the J gene TRBJ1-4; weak D call: TRBD1 (6 bases). The TCR comes from a man between 25 and 39 years old in good health. The CDR3 region has the DNA TGTGCCTGGAGTGTACCCAGCAGGGGATCGGCAAAACTGTTTTTT. Translated: CAWSVPSRGSAKLFF.